The sequence of this TCR beta chain was determined in a study of shared T cell receptors in the human thymus. This clone has only one observation. From germline, CDR1 is SGHNT and CDR2 YYREEE (reference sequence). V lost 2 bases, J lost 5 bases, and 16 bases lay in between. The CDR3 covers 15 residues. The assay was immunoSEQ multiplex PCR, and TCRdb's table has in-frame clones only and misses some. Here the sample spans 700,000 or so clones, 80% to 90% being singletons. These same data were also listed under a study on human thymus T cells. This second study says: Apparent bias marked the V and J gene usage of thymic and blood repertoires. Unrelated people showed highly overlapping thymic repertoires, related research reported.

The material sequenced was thymocytes. The sequence was collected from a girl under three years old with a congenital heart defect. The chain combines TRBV5-4 with TRBJ1-1, with D maybe TRBD1 (5 bases). DNA of the CDR3: TGTGCCAGCAGCTTTAGTGGAGGGACGGCTACTGAAGCTTTCTTT. As protein: CASSFSGGTATEAFF.